The source of this T cell receptor (beta chain) is a study of shared clonotypes between healthy human individuals. The data were produced by immunoSEQ multiplex PCR, yet TCRdb's version contains in-frame clones alone and is incomplete. The sample includes roughly 2.1 million clones, just over 90% of them seen just once. The naive CD8 subset, CD45RO-negative cells positively selected for CCR7, excluded terminally differentiated effector memory CD45RA+ cells. Comments on this clone: The same CDR3 also results from other DNA sequences found in this sample.

Per the germline V gene, CDR1 is MDHEN and CDR2 is SYDVKM. This CDR3 spans 16 amino acids. Trimming left V 3 bases short and J 0 bases short, with 12 bases between. V gene TRBV28 combines with J gene TRBJ2-1; TRBD2 might be the D (6 bases). The material sequenced was naive CD8+ T cells from PBMCs. This TCR came from a man in his late teens or twenties in good health. Some clones in this sample may be carry-over from other donors' samples. CDR3 coding DNA: TGTGCCAGCAGTTTGTCAGCGGGCAGCTCCTACAATGAGCAGTTCTTC. It translates to CASSLSAGSSYNEQFF.